This TCR beta chain was recorded in a study of blood T cell repertoires in COVID-19. At the level of the study: There were acute and convalescent COVID-19 samples, and they came from the United States, Italy and Spain. T cells, B-cell-depleted T cells, or PBMCs provided the cDNA or gDNA that served as material.

Participants came from roughly 24 US areas, aged about 18 to 90 years. Per germline, CDR1 MNHEY and CDR2 SMNVEV (reference sequence). Trimming cost V 5 bases and J 7 bases; bases outside gene matches: 6. CDR3 size: 15 residues. TCRdb's table, derived via immunoSEQ multiplex PCR, lists solely in-frame clones and lacks some. The sample lists about 220,000 clones; 75% to 90% were seen once. The chain recombines TRBV27 with TRBJ2-1; 12 positions match TRBD1. The sequence was obtained from a woman between 18 and 29 years old in a cohort exposed to, infected with or recovered from COVID-19 (not recorded which). What was sequenced was PBMCs or T cells enriched from blood (not recorded which). The CDR3 DNA sequence: TGTGCCAGCAGTCTCTGGGGACAGGGGGCGAATGAGCAGTTCTTC. Protein product: CASSLWGQGANEQFF.